This T cell receptor beta chain stems from a study of blood T cell repertoires in COVID-19. Study in general: Donors in the United States, Italy and Spain gave samples during acute or convalescent COVID-19. PBMCs, B-cell-depleted T cells, or T cells were the source of the cDNA or gDNA that made up the material.

V lost 3 bases, J lost 1 base, and 13 bases stayed unmatched. The CDR3 runs 18 residues. CDR1 is KGHSH and CDR2 is LQKENI in the germline V gene. Original processing notes: Estimation of nucleated cell counts was performed using reference gene primer amplification. The protocol was immunoSEQ multiplex PCR, while the TCRdb copy is restricted to in-frame clones and leaves out a portion. V and J calls and clone size come straight from that table; D and trimming were deduced from the DNA. The sample lists 210,000 or so clones; roughly 90% were seen once. This rearrangement joins TRBV18 to TRBJ2-3; 7 nucleotides agree with TRBD2. Sequencing was done on a sample of peripheral blood. The source of this sequence is a man between 45 and 60 years old with acute or convalescent COVID-19. The CDR3 protein is CASSPQPLSGRGTDTQYF. For the CDR3, the DNA is TGTGCCAGCTCACCTCAACCCCTATCAGGGAGGGGCACAGATACGCAGTATTTT.